This is a list of T cell receptor beta chains from one sample in a study of blood T cell repertoires in COVID-19. Using immunoSEQ multiplex PCR, the repertoire was profiled, and TCRdb retains in-frame clones only, with some absent. This table holds about 36,000 clones, about 88% found once. The sequencing input was peripheral blood. All receptors come from a human donor in a cohort sampled during active COVID-19. Both conserved end residues are part of each CDR3. The D gene is left open where the match is weak. Some rows mark clone size as missing; the rest say once, few, many or name a class of expanded clone.

DNA,CDR3,D,J,size,V
TGCGCCAGCAGCTTGTTCGGGACAGGGGAGAATGAGCAGTTCTTC,CASSLFGTGENEQFF,TRBD1,TRBJ2-1,-,TRBV5-1
TGTGCCAGTAGCCCACAGGGGATGGGACAGCCCCAGCATTTT,CASSPQGMGQPQHF,TRBD1,TRBJ1-5,-,TRBV19
TGTGCCAGTGGCCAGAAGATCTACGAGCAGTACTTC,CASGQKIYEQYF,-,TRBJ2-7,once,TRBV2
TGCAGCGTTGAAACGGGGACAGATACGCAGTATTTT,CSVETGTDTQYF,-,TRBJ2-3,-,TRBV29-1
TGCGCCAGCAGCTTCCTTGAGGTGAACACCGGGGAGCTGTTTTTT,CASSFLEVNTGELFF,-,TRBJ2-2,-,TRBV5-1
TGCGCCAGCACCCAGGGGCCCCTCGGCGGCTACACCTTC,CASTQGPLGGYTF,-,TRBJ1-2,-,TRBV10-2
TGTGCCAGCAAGAAAGGGGGGGGCTCCCACGAGCAGTACTTC,CASKKGGGSHEQYF,-,TRBJ2-7,-,TRBV3-1/TRBV3-2
TGTGCCAGCAGACGGGGGATGAACTATGGCTACACCTTC,CASRRGMNYGYTF,-,TRBJ1-2,-,TRBV28
TGTGCCAGCAGTTACCGAGGGGGCGACCTCTCCTACGAGCAGTACTTC,CASSYRGGDLSYEQYF,TRBD1,TRBJ2-7,-,TRBV27
TGTGCCAGCAGTTACGACGGGGGGTCGGGAAAGACCCAGTACTTC,CASSYDGGSGKTQYF,TRBD2,TRBJ2-5,-,TRBV6-5
TGCAGCGTTGTACCGGGACAGGGAAGGGTGACCCAGTACTTC,CSVVPGQGRVTQYF,TRBD1,TRBJ2-5,-,TRBV29-1
TGTGCCAGCAGTCGAGGCCTCGGCCCTAATTCACCCCTCCACTTT,CASSRGLGPNSPLHF,-,TRBJ1-6,once,TRBV5-6
TGTGCCAGCTCAGCCGGGACAGGGAACGGCGGGGAGCTGTTTTTT,CASSAGTGNGGELFF,TRBD1,TRBJ2-2,-,TRBV18
TGTGCCAGCGGACAGGCCTCAACTAATGAAAAACTGTTTTTT,CASGQASTNEKLFF,TRBD1,TRBJ1-4,once,TRBV2
TGTGCCGGAGGGACTAGCGGGGGAGGTGAGCAGTTCTTC,CAGGTSGGGEQFF,TRBD2,TRBJ2-1,-,TRBV2
TGTGCCAGCAGTTTACCAGGCCCCTACGAGCAGTACTTC,CASSLPGPYEQYF,-,TRBJ2-7,-,TRBV28
TGCGCCAGCAGCTTGGGCAGGGCAACTAATGAAAAACTGTTTTTT,CASSLGRATNEKLFF,-,TRBJ1-4,-,TRBV5-1
TGCAGCGGGGGGTATACCGGGACAGGGAGTATGAACACTGAAGCTTTCTTT,CSGGYTGTGSMNTEAFF,TRBD1,TRBJ1-1,-,TRBV29-1
TGCGCCAGCAGCCCGGCAGGGCCCCTTTATTTTGTGCAGTTCTTC,CASSPAGPLYFVQFF,-,TRBJ2-1,-,TRBV4-1
TGTGCCAGCAGTTTAGGCCAGGCTAACAATGAGCAGTTCTTC,CASSLGQANNEQFF,-,TRBJ2-1,once,TRBV27
TGTGCCAGCTCACCGAGGGACAGGCGCACAGATACGCAGTATTTT,CASSPRDRRTDTQYF,TRBD1,TRBJ2-3,few,TRBV18
TGTGCCAGCAGCTCGACAGGGAACACTGAAGCTTTCTTT,CASSSTGNTEAFF,-,TRBJ1-1,-,TRBV11-3
TGTGCCATCAGTGAGTCGGGGTCTAGCGCTGGCGGGGAGCTGTTTTTT,CAISESGSSAGGELFF,-,TRBJ2-2,-,TRBV10-3
TGTGCCAGCAGCTTAGATCGAGGGCTAGGAGCTTTCTTT,CASSLDRGLGAFF,-,TRBJ1-1,-,TRBV11-2
TGTGCCAGCAGTGAAGACCGCCAGGGCACCTTC,CASSEDRQGTF,-,TRBJ1-2,-,TRBV2
TGTGCCAGCAGTTATTACTCTGGGGCCAACGTCCTGACTTTC,CASSYYSGANVLTF,-,TRBJ2-6,-,TRBV6-5
TGTGCCTGGGGGTCACAGGGCTACGAGCAGTACTTC,CAWGSQGYEQYF,-,TRBJ2-7,-,TRBV30
TGTGCCAGCAGCTTGGCAGGGGTCCATGGCTACACCTTC,CASSLAGVHGYTF,-,TRBJ1-2,-,TRBV5-6
TGCGCCAGCAGCCAAGTGAGCGGGGTATACAATGAGCAGTTCTTC,CASSQVSGVYNEQFF,TRBD2,TRBJ2-1,-,TRBV4-1
TGTGCCAGCAGTTATAACAGGGCGTCTCCCGGAAACACCATATATTTT,CASSYNRASPGNTIYF,-,TRBJ1-3,few,TRBV6-6
TGTGCCAGCAGCATTGGACTTTCCAATGAGCAGTTCTTC,CASSIGLSNEQFF,-,TRBJ2-1,-,TRBV11-2
TGTGCCAGCACCCTTAGTATTTACAATGAGCAGTTCTTC,CASTLSIYNEQFF,-,TRBJ2-1,-,TRBV13
TGCGCCAGCAGTGAGAACTCAGGCGCCGGGGAGCTGTTTTTT,CASSENSGAGELFF,-,TRBJ2-2,few,TRBV10-1
TGTGCCAGCAGCCCCCACGGACAGGGTAGCAATCAGCCCCAGCATTTT,CASSPHGQGSNQPQHF,TRBD1,TRBJ1-5,-,TRBV7-8
TGCGCCAGCAGCTTGGACGGTTATAATTCACCCCTCCACTTT,CASSLDGYNSPLHF,-,TRBJ1-6,-,TRBV5-1
TGTGCCAGCAGTGAAGGGACAGGCACCGGGGAGCTGTTTTTT,CASSEGTGTGELFF,TRBD1,TRBJ2-2,-,TRBV2
TGTGCCAGCAGAGCCGACCAAACGGGTGAAGCTTTCTTT,CASRADQTGEAFF,-,TRBJ1-1,-,TRBV2
TGTGCCAGCAGTTTAGATCAGGGCAATGAGCAGTTCTTC,CASSLDQGNEQFF,-,TRBJ2-1,-,TRBV12-3/TRBV12-4
TGCAGTGCTCCGGACAGCTATGGCTACACCTTC,CSAPDSYGYTF,-,TRBJ1-2,once,TRBV20-1
TGTGCCAGCAGTGACTCGGAGTACTCCACTGAAGCTTTCTTT,CASSDSEYSTEAFF,-,TRBJ1-1,-,TRBV6-4
TGTGCCAGCAGCCTAGCGGGGGGGCCTAGGAATGAGCAGTTCTTC,CASSLAGGPRNEQFF,TRBD2,TRBJ2-1,-,TRBV5-6
TGCGCCAGCAGTCGAGGGGGGGCAGCAGAAGAGACCCAGTACTTC,CASSRGGAAEETQYF,-,TRBJ2-5,-,TRBV5-1
TGTGCCAGCTCTGACAGGGGCTATGGCTACACCTTC,CASSDRGYGYTF,TRBD1,TRBJ1-2,-,TRBV12-3/TRBV12-4
TGTGCCTGGAGTGGGCCCGGGTGGACAGAGGAGACCCAGTACTTC,CAWSGPGWTEETQYF,-,TRBJ2-5,-,TRBV30
TGTGCCATCAGTGAGTCGGTAGCGGGGACCACAGATACGCAGTATTTT,CAISESVAGTTDTQYF,TRBD2,TRBJ2-3,-,TRBV10-3
TGTGCCTATCGGACAGTCAGCTCCTACGAGCAGTACTTC,CAYRTVSSYEQYF,-,TRBJ2-7,few,TRBV30
TGTGCCAGCAGCACCCAAAGGGGGAATCAGCCCCAGCATTTT,CASSTQRGNQPQHF,-,TRBJ1-5,few,TRBV27
TGTGCCAGCAGCTTAGGACCGGGACAGGGTCGCGCCGGGGAGCTGTTTTTT,CASSLGPGQGRAGELFF,TRBD1,TRBJ2-2,-,TRBV7-6